Listed here are 16 T cell receptor beta chains from one sample, sequenced in a study of T cells after yellow fever vaccination. A single record per CDR3 protein comes from TCRdb applying MiXCR to the 5' RACE reads. The table includes hundreds of thousands of distinct CDR3 sequences, roughly a fifth detected once. The starting material was PBMCs, obtained less than 25 days after the first yellow fever vaccination. These receptors originate from a man aged 18 to 30 who received the YFV17D yellow fever vaccine.

This chain connects TRBV11-2 to TRBJ2-2, with D perhaps matching TRBD2 (7 bases). CDR1 and CDR2 from the germline V gene are SGHAT and FQNNGV. CDR3 length: 18 amino acids. The germline V and J ends were trimmed by 3 bases and 4 bases, with 21 bases remaining between them. The chain's CDR3 is CASSFWGGGAVSTGELFF. The CDR3 nucleotides read TGTGCCAGCAGCTTTTGGGGAGGGGGGGCCGTATCCACCGGGGAGCTGTTTTTT. Supplemented by reference TRBV11-2 and TRBJ2-2, the full variable domain reads EAGVAQSPRYKIIEKRQSVAFWCNPISGHATLYWYQQILGQGPKLLIQFQNNGVVDDSQLPKDRFSAERLKGVDSTLKIQPAKLEDSAVYLCASSFWGGGAVSTGELFFGEGSRLTVL.

V is TRBV7-3 and J is TRBJ2-5, with D possibly being TRBD2 (6 bases). Germline lookup yields CDR1 SGHTA and CDR2 FQGTGA. The CDR3 is 13 amino acids. Trimming cost V 5 bases and J 5 bases, with 12 bases left between them. The CDR3 nucleotides read TGTGCCAGCAGCGGAGGCGGGGCGGAGACCCAGTACTTC. Translated, it gives CASSGGGAETQYF.

Here the CDR3 reads CASSQDSRDRGYSNQPQHF. For the CDR3, the DNA is TGCGCCAGCAGCCAAGATTCCCGGGACAGGGGCTATAGCAATCAGCCCCAGCATTTT. The chain combines TRBV4-1 with TRBJ1-5, with TRBD1 matching over 10 bases. The CDR3 runs to 19 residues. The V segment lost 0 bases and the J segment 0 bases; nucleotides outside the gene matches: 8. Germline assignment: CDR1 MGHRA and CDR2 YSYEKL.

This clonotype was counted a few times. V usage is TRBV25-1 and J usage is TRBJ1-2; D unclear. Germline V gene sequence: CDR1 MGHDK, CDR2 SYGVNS. This CDR3 is 12 amino acids long. With 4 bases removed from V and 6 bases from J, the gap between germline ends came to 9 bases. The CDR3 DNA reads as TGTGCCAGCAGTGGCCGGGTGGATGGCTACACCTTC. This translates into CASSGRVDGYTF.

This clonotype came up a few times. The CDR3 nucleotides read TGTGCCAGCAGTGGGGGACTAGCCCTCCAACCTAATGAGCAGTTCTTC. This codes for CASSGGLALQPNEQFF. V and J are TRBV12-3 or TRBV12-4 and TRBJ2-1; the match to TRBD2 covers 9 bases. V dropped 5 bases and J dropped 7; count of bases not matched to a gene: 12. This CDR3 comprises 16 residues.

This clonotype came up many times. The rearrangement uses TRBV24-1 and TRBJ1-2; TRBD1 aligns across 8 bases. Trimming removed 2 bases from V and 4 bases from J; junction bases left unmatched: 5. The germline V gene has CDR1 KGHDR and CDR2 SFDVKD. CDR3 size: 15 residues. CDR3 in DNA: TGTGCCACCAGTGATTACACGGGACAGGTCTATGGCTACACCTTC. Protein: CATSDYTGQVYGYTF.

The chain is built from TRBV11-2 and TRBJ1-4, with TRBD1 identical over 7 bases. The germline CDR1 and CDR2 sequences are SGHAT and FQNNGV. V lost 3 bases, J lost 3 bases, and 4 bases stayed unmatched. There are 15 residues in the CDR3. DNA of the CDR3: TGTGCCAGCAGCTTCCGACAGGGCCCTAATGAAAAACTGTTTTTT. This translates into CASSFRQGPNEKLFF.

V usage is TRBV4-3 and J usage is TRBJ2-3, with D perhaps matching TRBD2 (6 bases). In germline, CDR1 is LGHNA, CDR2 YSLEER. The V end lost 0 bases, the J end lost 7 bases, and 11 bases lay between the germline ends. The CDR3 has 14 amino acids. The CDR3, as DNA: TGCGCCAGCAGCCAAGATCGGAGGGACTATACGCAGTATTTT. Protein product: CASSQDRRDYTQYF.

The V gene is TRBV7-8, the J gene TRBJ2-3; 10 nucleotides agree with TRBD1. CDR1 is SGHVS, CDR2 FQNEAQ, per germline. V was clipped by 7 bases and J by 3 bases; unmatched bases: 10. The CDR3 is made up of 16 amino acids. The CDR3 bases are TGTGCCAGCACTATCTCAGGGGACAGGGGTACAGATACGCAGTATTTT. This sequence encodes CASTISGDRGTDTQYF.

The chain combines TRBV6-5 with TRBJ2-5; 11 bases map to TRBD2. Trimming removed 0 bases from V and 3 bases from J; junction bases left unmatched: 3. The CDR3 length is 16 residues. Germline-derived CDR1 and CDR2 are MNHEY and SVGAGI. The CDR3 DNA reads as TGTGCCAGCAGTTACTCGACTAGCGGGGATAAAGAGACCCAGTACTTC. Amino acid sequence: CASSYSTSGDKETQYF.

This clonotype was seen many times. CDR3 amino acids: CASSSWTSGGITDTQYF. Written as DNA, the CDR3 is TGTGCCAGCAGCTCGTGGACTAGCGGGGGGATAACAGATACGCAGTATTTT. J is TRBJ2-3 and V is TRBV7-6; 14 positions match TRBD2. V was clipped by 4 bases and J by 3 bases; unmatched bases: 6. CDR1 and CDR2 (germline): SGHVS, FNYEAQ. This CDR3 spans 17 amino acids. Variable domain in full (rest from reference TRBV7-6 and TRBJ2-3): GAGVSQSPRYKVTKRGQDVALRCDPISGHVSLYWYRQALGQGPEFLTYFNYEAQQDKSGLPNDRFSAERPEGSISTLTIQRTEQRDSAMYRCASSSWTSGGITDTQYFGPGTRLTVL.

This sequence joins TRBV4-1 and TRBJ2-4; D uncertain. The germline V and J ends were trimmed by 4 bases and 5 bases, with 9 bases remaining between them. The CDR3 has 13 residues. Germline CDR1 is MGHRA and CDR2 is YSYEKL. CDR3 bases: TGCGCCAGCAGCCTAGAGCCAGAAAACATTCAGTACTTC. Its translation is CASSLEPENIQYF.

The rearrangement links TRBV6-5 to TRBJ1-4; D gene ambiguous. Germline V lookup: CDR1 MNHEY, CDR2 SVGAGI. Trimming removed 2 bases from V and 6 bases from J, with 13 bases in between. This CDR3 spans 15 amino acids. The CDR3 DNA is TGTGCCAGCAGTTACGGACGGACGGACTATGAAAAACTGTTTTTT. The encoded protein is CASSYGRTDYEKLFF.

This clonotype was detected a few times. The chain couples TRBV5-6 to TRBJ1-4, with 7 positions matching TRBD1. Trimming at V came to 1 base and at J to 7 bases, leaving 4 bases not matched to a gene. The CDR3 is 14 residues long. Germline lookup yields CDR1 SGHDT and CDR2 YYEEEE. CDR3 bases: TGTGCCAGCAGCTTGTTTCAGGGGGGTGAAAAACTGTTTTTT. Translated: CASSLFQGGEKLFF. Supplemented by reference TRBV5-6 and TRBJ1-4, the full variable domain reads DAGVTQSPTHLIKTRGQQVTLRCSPKSGHDTVSWYQQALGQGPQFIFQYYEEEERQRGNFPDRFSGHQFPNYSSELNVNALLLGDSALYLCASSLFQGGEKLFFGSGTQLSVL.

V gene TRBV20-1 combines with J gene TRBJ2-3, with 9 positions matching TRBD2. This CDR3 spans 15 amino acids. Germline values: CDR1 DFQATT, CDR2 SNEGSKA (reference sequence). V shed 6 bases, J shed 1 base, and the junction held 8 bases outside the gene matches. The CDR3 is CSADRLAVGTDTQYF. The DNA of the CDR3 is TGCAGTGCCGATCGACTAGCGGTGGGCACAGATACGCAGTATTTT.

A few counts support this clonotype. The chain recombines TRBV7-2 with TRBJ1-3, with a possible D match to TRBD1 (5 bases). This CDR3 contains 17 residues. From germline, CDR1 is SGHTA and CDR2 FQGNSA. Trimming stripped 1 base from V and 0 bases from J, with 13 bases between. In DNA form, the CDR3 reads TGTGCCAGCAGCTTAGTAAGGACGGGGGGCTCTGGAAACACCATATATTTT. Protein sequence: CASSLVRTGGSGNTIYF.